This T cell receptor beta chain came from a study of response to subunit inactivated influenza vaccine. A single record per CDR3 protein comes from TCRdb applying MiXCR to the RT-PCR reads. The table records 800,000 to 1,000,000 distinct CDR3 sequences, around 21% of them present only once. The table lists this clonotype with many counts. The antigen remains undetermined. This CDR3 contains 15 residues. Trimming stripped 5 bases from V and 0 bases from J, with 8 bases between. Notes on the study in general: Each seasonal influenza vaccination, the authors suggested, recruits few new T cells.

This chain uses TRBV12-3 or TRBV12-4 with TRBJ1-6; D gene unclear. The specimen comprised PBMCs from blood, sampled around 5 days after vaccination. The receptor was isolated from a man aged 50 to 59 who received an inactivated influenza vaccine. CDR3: CASSELSSYNSPLHF. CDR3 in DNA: TGTGCCAGCAGTGAGCTCAGCTCCTATAATTCACCCCTCCACTTT.